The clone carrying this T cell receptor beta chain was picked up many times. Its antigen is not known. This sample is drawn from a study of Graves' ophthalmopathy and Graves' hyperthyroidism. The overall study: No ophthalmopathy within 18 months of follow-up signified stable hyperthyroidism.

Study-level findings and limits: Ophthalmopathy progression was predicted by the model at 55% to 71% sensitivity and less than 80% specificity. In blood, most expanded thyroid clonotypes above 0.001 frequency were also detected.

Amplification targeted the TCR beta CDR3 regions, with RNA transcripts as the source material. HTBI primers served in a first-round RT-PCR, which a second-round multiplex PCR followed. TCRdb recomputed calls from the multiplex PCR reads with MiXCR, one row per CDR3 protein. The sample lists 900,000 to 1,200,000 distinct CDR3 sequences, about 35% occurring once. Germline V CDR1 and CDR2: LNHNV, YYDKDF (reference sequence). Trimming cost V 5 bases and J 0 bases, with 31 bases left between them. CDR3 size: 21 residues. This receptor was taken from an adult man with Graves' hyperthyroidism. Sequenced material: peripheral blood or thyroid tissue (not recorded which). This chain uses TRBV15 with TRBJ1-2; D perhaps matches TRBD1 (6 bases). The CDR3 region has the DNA TGTGCCACCAGCGGGGGCCGGGGGACACCAGGAATGAAAGTAACTAACTATGGCTACACCTTC. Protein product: CATSGGRGTPGMKVTNYGYTF.